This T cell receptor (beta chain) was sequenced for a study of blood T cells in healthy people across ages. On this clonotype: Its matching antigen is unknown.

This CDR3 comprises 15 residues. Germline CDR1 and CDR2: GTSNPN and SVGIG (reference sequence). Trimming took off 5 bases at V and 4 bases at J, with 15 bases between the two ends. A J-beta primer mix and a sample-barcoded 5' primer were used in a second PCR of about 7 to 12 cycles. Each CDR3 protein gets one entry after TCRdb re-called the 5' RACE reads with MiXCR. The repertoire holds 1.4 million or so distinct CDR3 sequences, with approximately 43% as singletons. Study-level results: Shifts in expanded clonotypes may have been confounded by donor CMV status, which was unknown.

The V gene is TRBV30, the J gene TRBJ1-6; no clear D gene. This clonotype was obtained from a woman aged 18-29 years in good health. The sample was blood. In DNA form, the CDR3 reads TGTGCCTGGCGCCCAGGAGTCACGTATAATTCACCCCTCCACTTT. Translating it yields CAWRPGVTYNSPLHF.